A single T cell receptor beta chain is shown here with its context. Its antigen has not been determined. No qualities accompany the bases; no much larger clone lies one base away. V loses 4 bases of germline sequence and J loses 4 bases, and the interval between the two ends is 11 bases. The CDR3 runs 13 residues from the cysteine to the phenylalanine. CDR3 DNA only is kept here, 39 bases in frame from base 1. CDR1 and CDR2 are read off the germline V gene as SGHRS and YFSETQ. The sample originates from a study of CD8 T cells in Susac syndrome (dated by TCRdb to between 2018 and 2020). Looking at the study overall: Whether CD8+ T cell activation and differentiation in Susac syndrome was antigen driven was tested using repertoire sequencing. CD8+ T cell repertoire clonality was compared between 12 healthy donors, approximately 14 Susac syndrome patients and roughly 15 multiple sclerosis patients.

On the study overall, not on this receptor specifically: The study acknowledged that relatively few individuals were included in the TCR sequencing and HLA analysis.

High-throughput TCR beta sequencing profiled peripheral blood CD8+ and CD4+ T cells from healthy donors, Susac syndrome patients and multiple sclerosis patients. Healthy donors were age- and sex-matched controls. CD8+ TEMRA cells were enriched by FACS, while bulk CD8+ and CD4+ T cells were purified by magnetic negative isolation. Blood was collected in EDTA tubes and processed within 24 hours, with PBMCs isolated through density gradient centrifugation. PBMCs intended for TCR sequencing were cryopreserved in liquid nitrogen and thawed later in a water bath at 37 degrees C. The sorted or isolated CD4+, CD8+ and CD8+ TEMRA cells had a purity of 90% or higher. RNA was extracted using the RNeasy kit, and roughly 0.5 to 1 microgram was reverse transcribed with random hexamers. TCR beta CDR3 regions were amplified with the immunoSEQ multiplex PCR assay covering 54 Vbeta and 13 Jbeta segments. PCR amplification bias was corrected by using a synthetic template baseline for primer optimization and computational correction. On the authors' methods: Reads were assigned to V, D and J genes according to IMGT and analyzed in immunoSEQ Analyzer, with only productive sequences retained. To calculate clonality, Shannon entropy was normalized by log2 of the number of productive unique sequences and then subtracted from one. For each patient and control, public and private clones were evaluated among the 100 most prevalent clones. Clones were defined as Susac-specific when absent from the healthy and MS cohorts, from about 970 published viral clones and from other ImmuneACCESS disease sequences. Clones were called with MiXCR by TCRdb after fastp trimmed the public reads at Q25, and only in-frame beta chains were retained. Rows with one shared CDR3 protein collapse into an entry with the most common genes and DNA. TCRdb, not the authors, supplied the V and J calls. The sample table shows 110,000 to 150,000 distinct CDR3 sequences, and 94% are seen once. The ten largest clonotypes hold about 0.26% of the sample.

This receptor was taken from a human donor in good health. Material for sequencing was CD8+ T cells from PBMCs. The chain employs TRBV5-1 and TRBJ1-1; the D segment cannot be called with confidence. This receptor carries the CDR3 CASSPRPTTEAFF. The nucleotide sequence reads as follows: TGCGCCAGCAGCCCCCGACCCACCACTGAAGCTTTCTTT.